The rows below give T cell receptor beta chains drawn from one sample of a study of blood T cell repertoires in COVID-19. The method was immunoSEQ multiplex PCR; TCRdb's version includes in-frame clones alone and lacks a portion of them. The data hold roughly 69,000 clones, with around 89% observed a single time. Sequenced material: peripheral blood. The receptor source for this set is a man aged 45 to 65 with acute or convalescent COVID-19. CDR3s include the opening cysteine and the closing phenylalanine or tryptophan. The D gene is left open where the match is weak. Clone sizes are given selectively: once, few, many, or a class where the clone is expanded.

size: NA
V: TRBV6-1
J: TRBJ2-7
D: NA
length: 11
DNA: TGTGCCATCGCCAGGGGCCACGAGCAGTACTTC
CDR3: CAIARGHEQYF

size: once
V: TRBV29-1
J: TRBJ2-7
D: TRBD1
length: 14
DNA: TGCAGCGTTGCCTCCGGGACAGGGTACTACGAGCAGTACTTC
CDR3: CSVASGTGYYEQYF

size: NA
V: TRBV9
J: TRBJ2-3
D: TRBD2
length: 16
DNA: TGTGCCAGCAGCTACGGACTAGCGGTTAGCACAGATACGCAGTATTTT
CDR3: CASSYGLAVSTDTQYF

size: NA
V: TRBV5-4
J: TRBJ2-7
D: TRBD2
length: 16
DNA: TGTGCCAGCAGCCCCGGGGGAGCGGGAGGGTCCTACGAGCAGTACTTC
CDR3: CASSPGGAGGSYEQYF

size: NA
V: TRBV10-2
J: TRBJ2-2
D: TRBD2
length: 18
DNA: TGCGCCAGCAGTGAGTGGAGGAGCGGGACCGCGAACACCGGGGAGCTGTTTTTT
CDR3: CASSEWRSGTANTGELFF

size: NA
V: TRBV2
J: TRBJ2-2
D: NA
length: 14
DNA: TGTGCCAGCAGTGTGACATCGAACACCGGGGAGCTGTTTTTT
CDR3: CASSVTSNTGELFF

size: NA
V: TRBV27
J: TRBJ2-7
D: TRBD2
length: 13
DNA: TGTGCCAGCAACCCCTTCGGGGAGGGGGAGCAGTACTTC
CDR3: CASNPFGEGEQYF

size: NA
V: TRBV3-1/TRBV3-2
J: TRBJ2-3
D: NA
length: 15
DNA: TGTGCCAGCAGCCAACAAGCGGGCCGCACAGATACGCAGTATTTT
CDR3: CASSQQAGRTDTQYF

size: NA
V: TRBV30
J: TRBJ2-1
D: NA
length: 11
DNA: TGTGCCTGGAGTGTAATAGAGGGGCAGTTCTTC
CDR3: CAWSVIEGQFF

size: NA
V: TRBV3-1/TRBV3-2
J: TRBJ1-4
D: NA
length: 15
DNA: TGTGCCAGCAGCCAACGTCGGGGATTAAATGAAAAACTGTTTTTT
CDR3: CASSQRRGLNEKLFF

size: NA
V: TRBV19
J: TRBJ2-1
D: TRBD2
length: 17
DNA: TGTGCCAGTAGTATACCCTCGCCTAGCGGGGCTTACAATGAGCAGTTCTTC
CDR3: CASSIPSPSGAYNEQFF

size: NA
V: TRBV27
J: TRBJ1-6
D: TRBD1
length: 16
DNA: TGTGCCAGTGGTGGACAGGGGGCCTCGTGGGGTTCACCCCTCCACTTT
CDR3: CASGGQGASWGSPLHF

size: NA
V: TRBV30
J: TRBJ2-1
D: TRBD2
length: 20
DNA: TGTGCCTGGAGAAAAAGCCCGGGACTAGCGGGAGTATTGGGCGAGGGCGAGCAGTTCTTC
CDR3: CAWRKSPGLAGVLGEGEQFF

size: once
V: TRBV9
J: TRBJ2-1
D: NA
length: 15
DNA: TGTGCCAGCAGCGTAGGCGCAGGGGAATTACATGAGCAGTTCTTC
CDR3: CASSVGAGELHEQFF

size: NA
V: TRBV7-9
J: TRBJ2-5
D: TRBD1
length: 16
DNA: TGTGCCAGCAGCTTAGGGGGACAGGTTATTTGGGAGACCCAGTACTTC
CDR3: CASSLGGQVIWETQYF

size: NA
V: TRBV11-2
J: TRBJ2-1
D: TRBD2
length: 15
DNA: TGTGCCAGCAAGGAGCGGGAGGGCTCCTACAATGAGCAGTTCTTC
CDR3: CASKEREGSYNEQFF

size: NA
V: TRBV5-4
J: TRBJ1-6
D: TRBD1
length: 14
DNA: TGTGCCAGCAGAAGGACAGGGGGCGATTCACCCCTCCACTTT
CDR3: CASRRTGGDSPLHF

size: NA
V: TRBV15
J: TRBJ2-5
D: NA
length: 15
DNA: TGTGCCACCAGCAGGCAGCGGAGGTACCAAGAGACCCAGTACTTC
CDR3: CATSRQRRYQETQYF

size: few
V: TRBV27
J: TRBJ2-7
D: NA
length: 17
DNA: TGTGCCAGCAGTCGGGCCGCCACCTGGGGAGCCTCCTACGAGCAGTACTTC
CDR3: CASSRAATWGASYEQYF

size: NA
V: TRBV7-8
J: TRBJ1-5
D: NA
length: 17
DNA: TGTGCCAGCAGCTTAGGCAGGATACGACATAGCAATCAGCCCCAGCATTTT
CDR3: CASSLGRIRHSNQPQHF

size: NA
V: TRBV6-5
J: TRBJ2-3
D: TRBD2
length: 15
DNA: TGTGCCAGCAGTTTACTAGCGGGTAGCACAGATACGCAGTATTTT
CDR3: CASSLLAGSTDTQYF

size: NA
V: TRBV29-1
J: TRBJ2-1
D: NA
length: 11
DNA: TGCAGCGTGGATACTAACGATGAGCAGTTCTTC
CDR3: CSVDTNDEQFF

size: NA
V: TRBV19
J: TRBJ2-1
D: TRBD2
length: 16
DNA: TGTGCCAGTAGTATAGCGTCCAGGACTAGCCCCTGGGAGCAGTTCTTC
CDR3: CASSIASRTSPWEQFF

size: NA
V: TRBV5-1
J: TRBJ1-6
D: NA
length: 16
DNA: TGCGCCAGCAGCTTGGCCTGGGTGGGGCCAGGCTCACCCCTCCACTTT
CDR3: CASSLAWVGPGSPLHF

size: NA
V: TRBV18
J: TRBJ2-2
D: NA
length: 15
DNA: TGTGCCAGCTCACCAGTTGGTAGTTCCACCGGGGAGCTGTTTTTT
CDR3: CASSPVGSSTGELFF

size: NA
V: TRBV6-5
J: TRBJ2-7
D: TRBD2
length: 15
DNA: TGTGCCAGCAGTTCTCGAGGGACTATCTCCTACGAGCAGTACTTC
CDR3: CASSSRGTISYEQYF

size: NA
V: TRBV4-1
J: TRBJ2-5
D: TRBD2
length: 17
DNA: TGCGCCAGCAGCCAAGATGGCCTAGCGGGAAACCAAGAGACCCAGTACTTC
CDR3: CASSQDGLAGNQETQYF

size: NA
V: TRBV19
J: TRBJ1-1
D: NA
length: 16
DNA: TGTGCCAGTATCCCGAGAGGGGGTCCTCGGAACACTGAAGCTTTCTTT
CDR3: CASIPRGGPRNTEAFF

size: NA
V: TRBV4-1
J: TRBJ1-3
D: NA
length: 17
DNA: TGCGCCAGCAGCCAAGACAAAGAGGGCGGACCTGGAAACACCATATATTTT
CDR3: CASSQDKEGGPGNTIYF

size: NA
V: TRBV19
J: TRBJ2-7
D: TRBD2
length: 14
DNA: TGTGCCAGTAGTGTGGAGACTAGCAACTACGAGCAGTACTTC
CDR3: CASSVETSNYEQYF

size: NA
V: TRBV7-2
J: TRBJ1-5
D: NA
length: 15
DNA: TGTGCCAGCAGCTTAGCTGCAGATCGCAATCAGCCCCAGCATTTT
CDR3: CASSLAADRNQPQHF

size: NA
V: TRBV7-8
J: TRBJ1-1
D: NA
length: 15
DNA: TGTGCCAGCAGCTCGAGGACAATGATGAACACTGAAGCTTTCTTT
CDR3: CASSSRTMMNTEAFF

size: NA
V: TRBV5-1
J: TRBJ2-1
D: NA
length: 15
DNA: TGCGCCAGCAGCTTGGAGGGACAAGGAATAGCAGGGAGGGTCTTC
CDR3: CASSLEGQGIAGRVF

size: NA
V: TRBV4-2
J: TRBJ2-7
D: TRBD1
length: 16
DNA: TGTGCCAGCAGCCAAGATCGGACAGGGGACCACTACGAGCAGTACTTC
CDR3: CASSQDRTGDHYEQYF

size: NA
V: TRBV2
J: TRBJ2-7
D: TRBD2
length: 13
DNA: TGTGCCAGCAGTCCAGCGGGAGGGTACGAGCAGTACTTC
CDR3: CASSPAGGYEQYF

size: NA
V: TRBV6-6
J: TRBJ1-6
D: NA
length: 14
DNA: TGTGCCAGCAGTTACCAGGGAAGTGGTTCACCCCTCCACTTT
CDR3: CASSYQGSGSPLHF

size: NA
V: TRBV11-3
J: TRBJ2-7
D: NA
length: 13
DNA: TGTGCCAGCAGCCCGATGTCAGGCTACGAGCAGTACTTC
CDR3: CASSPMSGYEQYF

size: NA
V: TRBV5-1
J: TRBJ2-2
D: NA
length: 15
DNA: TGCGCCAGCAGCTTGGCGGCAGGGAACACCGGGGAGCTGTTTTTT
CDR3: CASSLAAGNTGELFF

size: NA
V: TRBV21-1
J: TRBJ2-7
D: NA
length: 14
DNA: TGTGCCAGCAGCAATAGGGAGGGTGGGTACGAGCAGTACTTC
CDR3: CASSNREGGYEQYF

size: NA
V: TRBV5-1
J: TRBJ1-2
D: TRBD1
length: 14
DNA: TGCGCCAGCAGCGCAAGGGGGGACAGTCATGGCTACACCTTC
CDR3: CASSARGDSHGYTF